These 24 T cell receptor beta chains were all obtained from the same sample, sequenced in a study of blood T cell repertoires in COVID-19. Clones were read by immunoSEQ multiplex PCR, and TCRdb kept only the in-frame ones, dropping some. The sample lists around 400,000 clones, over 75% occurring once. The material sequenced was PBMCs or T cells enriched from blood (not recorded which). The receptor source for this set is a woman under 30 who had been exposed to COVID-19.

The count of this clone is one. The V gene is TRBV3-1 (or the pseudogene TRBV3-2), the J gene TRBJ2-7; 9 positions agree with TRBD1. V lost 4 bases and J lost 7; bases outside the gene matches: 5. Germline-derived CDR1 and CDR2 are LGHDT and YNNKEL (reference sequence). The CDR3 spans 13 residues. In DNA, the CDR3 is TGTGCCAGCAGCCGACTAGACAGGGGGGAGCAGTACTTC. Encoded protein: CASSRLDRGEQYF.

The chain carries TRBV7-8 and TRBJ1-6; TRBD1 aligns across 10 bases. This CDR3 has 17 residues. V gave up 2 bases and J gave up 7 bases; unmatched junction bases: 8. CDR1 and CDR2 (germline): SGHVS, FQNEAQ. This CDR3 is CASSLRSGTGVNSPLHF. The CDR3 DNA reads TGTGCCAGCAGCTTAAGGTCGGGGACAGGGGTAAATTCACCCCTCCACTTT. The variable domain in full, with the rest retrieved from reference TRBV7-8 and TRBJ1-6, is GAGVSQSPRYKVAKRGQDVALRCDPISGHVSLFWYQQALGQGPEFLTYFQNEAQLDKSGLPSDRFFAERPEGSVSTLKIQRTQQEDSAVYLCASSLRSGTGVNSPLHFGNGTRLTVT.

The chain recombines TRBV4-2 with TRBJ2-7; D is perhaps TRBD1 (6 bases). CDR1 is LGHNA, CDR2 YNFKEQ, per germline. Trimming pared 0 bases from V and 2 bases from J, leaving 14 bases between. This CDR3 has 16 amino acids. CDR3 DNA: TGTGCCAGCAGCCAAGATTGGTCAGGGGCCACCTACGAGCAGTACTTC. Encoded protein: CASSQDWSGATYEQYF.

This chain joins TRBV29-1 and TRBJ2-7; TRBD1 might be the D (6 bases). The CDR3 spans 14 residues. Trimming removed 1 base at V and 0 bases at J, with 10 bases between. The germline CDR1 and CDR2 sequences are SQVTM and ANQGSEA. CDR3 loop: CSVEGGTSSYEQYF. The CDR3, as DNA: TGCAGCGTTGAAGGGGGGACAAGCTCCTACGAGCAGTACTTC.

The rearrangement joins TRBV28 to TRBJ2-5; 12 bases map to TRBD2. The CDR3 has 15 amino acids. The germline V gene encodes CDR1 MDHEN and CDR2 SYDVKM. Trimming removed 3 bases from V and 5 bases from J; junction bases left unmatched: 4. The CDR3 sequence is CASSFASGGVETQYF. CDR3 in DNA: TGTGCCAGCAGTTTTGCTAGCGGGGGGGTCGAGACCCAGTACTTC.

This clone is a singleton in its sample. This chain connects TRBV18 to TRBJ1-3; no firm D call. The V end was cut by 1 base, the J end by 0 bases, with 13 bases between. Germline assignment: CDR1 KGHSH and CDR2 LQKENI. The CDR3 spans 17 residues. CDR3 region: CASSPRVANYSGNTIYF. In DNA, the CDR3 is TGTGCCAGCTCACCACGGGTAGCCAATTACTCTGGAAACACCATATATTTT.

Only a few counts were recorded for this clone. The chain is built from TRBV28 and TRBJ2-7; D gene uncertain. The CDR3 has 11 amino acids. V lost 10 bases and J 6 bases, leaving 13 bases between the germline ends. Germline CDR1 reads MDHEN; CDR2 reads SYDVKM. The CDR3 sequence is CATTMIAEQYF. The DNA for the CDR3 is TGTGCCACAACAATGATAGCCGAGCAGTACTTC.

The chain joins TRBV19 to TRBJ2-7; D might be TRBD2 (6 bases). The CDR3 is 15 residues long. The V gene's germline CDR1 is LNHDA and CDR2 SQIVND (reference sequence). With 6 bases removed from V and 3 bases from J, the gap between germline ends came to 18 bases. CDR3 sequence reads: CASRDTGLSLYEQYF. CDR3 nucleotide sequence: TGTGCCAGTAGGGATACCGGACTATCCCTCTACGAGCAGTACTTC.

The chain couples TRBV6-1 to TRBJ1-1, with D possibly matching TRBD1 (5 bases). The germline V and J ends were trimmed by 3 bases and 6 bases, with 23 bases remaining between them. Germline CDR1 reads MNHNS; CDR2 reads SASEGT. This CDR3 comprises 17 residues. The CDR3 DNA follows: TGTGCCAGCAGTGACTGGGGGAGGGGCGCCTTGGTCTCTGAAGCTTTCTTT. As protein: CASSDWGRGALVSEAFF.

V usage is TRBV13 and J usage is TRBJ2-7; TRBD1 agrees at 7 bases. This CDR3 has 14 residues. The germline V gene encodes CDR1 PRHDT and CDR2 FYEKMQ (reference sequence). Trimming took 5 bases from V and 0 from J; bases not matched to a gene: 4. The CDR3 here is CASSPRDSSYEQYF. Written as DNA, the CDR3 is TGTGCCAGCAGCCCCCGGGACAGCTCCTACGAGCAGTACTTC.

The chain links TRBV29-1 to TRBJ2-5; 11 nucleotides agree with TRBD2. Germline loops: CDR1 SQVTM, CDR2 ANQGSEA. CDR3 length equals 14 residues. Losses at the gene ends were 7 bases for V and 1 base for J; bases not matched to a gene: 5. Here the CDR3 reads CSADGTSGQETQYF. Written as DNA, the CDR3 is TGCAGCGCCGACGGGACTAGCGGCCAAGAGACCCAGTACTTC.

The chain recombines TRBV11-2 with TRBJ2-7; D is ambiguous. Germline V gives CDR1 SGHAT, CDR2 FQNNGV. The CDR3 has 13 residues. The V end was cut by 1 base, the J end by 0 bases, with 4 bases between. Here the CDR3 DNA reads TGTGCCAGCAGCTTAGCCCACTCCTACGAGCAGTACTTC. This translates into CASSLAHSYEQYF.

V usage is TRBV5-1 and J usage is TRBJ2-3, with 12 bases identical to TRBD2. Trimming at V came to 4 bases and at J to 5 bases, leaving 2 bases not matched to a gene. This CDR3 region has 14 residues. Germline CDR1 reads SGHRS; CDR2 reads YFSETQ. CDR3 nucleotides: TGCGCCAGCAGCCCGGGACTAGCGGGAGATACGCAGTATTTT. This encodes CASSPGLAGDTQYF.

This chain links TRBV28 with TRBJ2-1, with D possibly TRBD2 on 5 matching bases. CDR3 length equals 14 residues. Germline assignment: CDR1 MDHEN and CDR2 SYDVKM. V shed 10 bases and J shed 8 bases, with 21 bases lying between them. CDR3 in DNA: TGTGCCACTCGGGAAGGGAGAAATTTAGATGAGCAGTTCTTC. This sequence encodes CATREGRNLDEQFF.

This chain connects TRBV5-6 to TRBJ1-5; D not certain. The CDR3 contains 17 residues. Trimming cost V 3 bases and J 9 bases, with 25 bases left between them. Germline CDR1 SGHDT, CDR2 YYEEEE. The CDR3 bases are TGTGCCAGCAGCTCCTTGCTTGACCGGGAAAGGGAGTGGCCCCAGCATTTT. Translated: CASSSLLDREREWPQHF.

The chain links TRBV27 to TRBJ2-1; 7 bases are a match to TRBD1. The CDR3 is made up of 14 amino acids. Losses at the gene ends were 6 bases for V and 2 bases for J; bases not matched to a gene: 4. CDR1 and CDR2 from the germline V gene are MNHEY and SMNVEV (reference sequence). The CDR3 reads CASRDRETYNEQFF. CDR3 DNA sequence: TGTGCCAGCAGAGACAGGGAAACCTACAATGAGCAGTTCTTC.

The J gene is TRBJ2-7, the V gene TRBV10-3, with 10 bases that match TRBD2. The CDR3 consists of 16 residues. Trimming at V came to 4 bases and at J to 2 bases, leaving 8 bases not matched to a gene. From germline, CDR1 is ENHRY and CDR2 SYGVKD. CDR3 DNA: TGTGCCATCAGTGGGACTAGCGGAAGAACAACCTACGAGCAGTACTTC. Encoded protein: CAISGTSGRTTYEQYF.

The J gene is TRBJ1-6, the V gene TRBV4-2, with D possibly TRBD1 on 5 matching bases. The CDR3 totals 16 residues. Germline V gene lookup returns CDR1 LGHNA and CDR2 YNFKEQ. V lost 2 bases to trimming and J lost 0 bases, with 8 bases between them. The CDR3 loop reads CASSQTGSSYNSPLHF. The CDR3 DNA is TGTGCCAGCAGCCAAACAGGTAGCTCCTATAATTCACCCCTCCACTTT.

The V call is TRBV7-2, the J call TRBJ1-3, with D unclear. The V end lost 1 base, the J end lost 2 bases, and 6 bases lay between the germline ends. This CDR3 is 14 amino acids long. Germline CDR1 SGHTA, CDR2 FQGNSA. The CDR3 DNA sequence: TGTGCCAGCAGCTTAGACAGAACTGGAAACACCATATATTTT. This sequence encodes CASSLDRTGNTIYF.

This clone is a singleton in its sample. The rearrangement uses TRBV19 and TRBJ1-2; TRBD1 matches at 7 bases. The J segment lost 7 bases and the V segment lost 4 bases, leaving 9 bases of the junction unmatched. From germline, CDR1 is LNHDA and CDR2 SQIVND (reference sequence). This CDR3 has 14 residues. CDR3 sequence reads: CASSTLQGLSGYTF. Written as DNA, the CDR3 is TGTGCCAGTAGTACGTTACAGGGGCTCTCTGGCTACACCTTC. Looking up the rest from reference TRBV19 and TRBJ1-2 gives the full variable domain: DGGITQSPKYLFRKEGQNVTLSCEQNLNHDAMYWYRQDPGQGLRLIYYSQIVNDFQKGDIAEGYSVSREKKESFPLTVTSAQKNPTAFYLCASSTLQGLSGYTFGSGTRLTVV.

The chain joins TRBV5-1 to TRBJ2-7; 13 bases line up with TRBD2. V shed 4 bases and J 2 bases; nucleotides not matched to a gene: 3. There are 15 residues in the CDR3. Germline V gene data show CDR1 as SGHRS and CDR2 as YFSETQ. The CDR3 bases are TGCGCCAGCAGCAGAGGGACTAGCGGGACCTACGAGCAGTACTTC. Translation gives CASSRGTSGTYEQYF.

This clone was found a few times. V gene TRBV4-1 combines with J gene TRBJ2-7; 7 bases agree with TRBD1. The CDR3 length is 15 residues. V was pared by 6 bases and J by 1 base, with 9 bases of the junction left unmatched. Germline V gene lookup returns CDR1 MGHRA and CDR2 YSYEKL. This CDR3 reads CASSSTPGQSYEQYF. DNA for the CDR3: TGCGCCAGCAGTAGTACTCCGGGACAGTCCTACGAGCAGTACTTC.

V gene TRBV11-2 combines with J gene TRBJ2-1; D is undetermined. Between the trimmed V and J ends, which lost 2 bases and 4 bases, there was a span of 15 bases. Germline V gene lookup returns CDR1 SGHAT and CDR2 FQNNGV. CDR3 size: 16 residues. The CDR3 region is CASSLYWANTYNEQFF. The CDR3 coding sequence is TGTGCCAGCAGCTTATATTGGGCCAATACATACAATGAGCAGTTCTTC.

V gene TRBV27 combines with J gene TRBJ2-5; TRBD2 matches 12 bases. There are 15 residues in the CDR3. V gave up 3 bases and J gave up 5 bases; unmatched junction bases: 4. Germline V lookup: CDR1 MNHEY, CDR2 SMNVEV (reference sequence). The CDR3 loop reads CASSLGTSGLETQYF. CDR3 bases: TGTGCCAGCAGTTTGGGGACTAGCGGGCTGGAGACCCAGTACTTC.